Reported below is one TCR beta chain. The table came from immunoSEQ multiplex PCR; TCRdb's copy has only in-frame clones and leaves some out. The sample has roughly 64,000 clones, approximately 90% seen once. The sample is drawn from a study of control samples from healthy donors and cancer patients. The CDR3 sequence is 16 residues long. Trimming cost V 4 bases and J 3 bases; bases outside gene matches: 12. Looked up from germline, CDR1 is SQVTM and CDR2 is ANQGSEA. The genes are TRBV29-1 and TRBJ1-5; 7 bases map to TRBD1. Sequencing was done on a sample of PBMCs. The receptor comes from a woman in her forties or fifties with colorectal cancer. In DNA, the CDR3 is TGCAGCGTTGTCATCGGACAGGCGGGCCTCAATCAGCCCCAGCATTTT. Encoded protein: CSVVIGQAGLNQPQHF.